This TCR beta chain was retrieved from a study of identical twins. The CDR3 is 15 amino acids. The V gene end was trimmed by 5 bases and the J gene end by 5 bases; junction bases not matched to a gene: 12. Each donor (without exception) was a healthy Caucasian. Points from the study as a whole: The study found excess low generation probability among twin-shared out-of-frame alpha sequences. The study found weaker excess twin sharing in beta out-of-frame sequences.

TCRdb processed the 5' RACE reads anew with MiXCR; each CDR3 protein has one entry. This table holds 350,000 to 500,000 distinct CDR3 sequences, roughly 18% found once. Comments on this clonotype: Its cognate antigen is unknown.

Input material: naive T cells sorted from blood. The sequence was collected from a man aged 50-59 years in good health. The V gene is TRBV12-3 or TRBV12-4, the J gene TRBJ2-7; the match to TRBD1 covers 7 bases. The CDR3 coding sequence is TGTGCCAGCAGTGCCCAAGGGGGCCAGTGGGACGAGCAGTACTTC. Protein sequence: CASSAQGGQWDEQYF.